This T cell receptor (beta chain) was profiled in a study of CD8+ T cells in alopecia areata. Study-level results: Elevated clonality characterized lesional scalp relative to normal scalp, particularly in alopecia totalis/universalis.

Sequencing used cDNA as its template, made by extracting RNA and reverse transcribing it. Here immunoSEQ multiplex PCR was the method, and the copy in TCRdb shows in-frame clones only, minus some. The sample includes roughly 200,000 clones, around 50% of them seen just once. The sample's treatment: oral pan-JAK inhibitor, 5-10 mg twice daily. Alopecia areata patients gave lesional scalp punch biopsies and peripheral blood samples. Regarding this clone: Its specificity is unknown.

Trimming cost V 3 bases and J 8 bases; bases outside gene matches: 14. The germline V gene has CDR1 SGHDT and CDR2 YYEEEE. The CDR3 totals 17 residues. This TCR was recovered from a human donor with alopecia areata. The source material was CD8+ T cells sorted from blood, sampled at week 24, from a patient treated with tofacitinib. V is TRBV5-6 and J is TRBJ1-6; 7 bases match TRBD1. CDR3 protein: CASSSHEVTGAHSPLHF. CDR3 DNA: TGTGCCAGCAGCTCCCACGAGGTCACAGGGGCGCATTCACCCCTCCACTTT.